This TCR beta chain emerged from a study of cytomegalovirus exposure and HLA in healthy donors. Study results and caveats: The authors later found HLA-associated TCR beta chains more clonally expanded than equally common others. Common viral pathogens seemed, in a later analysis, to connect with several of the most significant clusters. Reported performance of the classifier showed diagnosis of cytomegalovirus status with high specificity and sensitivity.

Remarks on this clone: Its antigen remains unknown.

13 Jbeta primers and 60 Vbeta primers were used for the PCR. The assay was immunoSEQ multiplex PCR, and TCRdb's table has in-frame clones only and misses some. In all, the sample yields some 75,000 clones. Donors were nominally healthy when sampled, though unrecorded immune exposures were likely. Germline loops: CDR1 SGHDT, CDR2 YYEEEE. The CDR3 runs to 14 residues. Trimming removed 1 base from V and 4 bases from J; junction bases left unmatched: 4. Source material: PBMCs. The chain combines TRBV5-6 with TRBJ2-7; 8 nucleotides agree with TRBD1. This TCR derives from a female donor in good health and CMV-seropositive. CDR3 DNA: TGTGCCAGCAGCTTGCCCAGGGGGCATTACGAGCAGTACTTC. Amino acid sequence: CASSLPRGHYEQYF.